These T cell receptor beta chains were read from a single sample in a study of identical twins. TCRdb processed the 5' RACE reads anew with MiXCR; each CDR3 protein has one entry. The table records 500,000 or so distinct CDR3 sequences, 13% to 15% of them present only once. This sample also belongs to another study, concerning yellow fever vaccine responses in identical twins.

The specimen sequenced was CD4+ T cells sorted from blood. The receptors were gathered from a woman aged 18-29 years in good health. The CDR3 runs from the conserved cysteine through the conserved F or W. The D gene is left open where the match is weak. Clone size is stated in some rows and not others, as once, few, many or a class when expanded.

V gene,clone size,J gene,D gene,CDR3 protein,CDR3 DNA
TRBV29-1,NA,TRBJ2-1,NA,CSVEATYNEQFF,TGCAGCGTTGAGGCCACCTACAATGAGCAGTTCTTC
TRBV19,NA,TRBJ1-1,NA,CASTQGGANTEAFF,TGTGCCAGTACCCAGGGTGGGGCGAACACTGAAGCTTTCTTT
TRBV18,NA,TRBJ2-7,TRBD1,CASSPLGQGFHEQYF,TGTGCCAGCTCACCACTAGGACAGGGATTCCACGAGCAGTACTTC
TRBV27,few,TRBJ2-1,NA,CASSIRGMKGYNEQFF,TGTGCCAGCAGTATTCGGGGGATGAAGGGGTACAATGAGCAGTTCTTC
TRBV20-1,few,TRBJ1-3,NA,CSAIRGDLSGNTIYF,TGCAGTGCCATCCGAGGGGACCTCTCTGGAAACACCATATATTTT
TRBV6-2/TRBV6-3,NA,TRBJ2-1,TRBD2,CASRTRRTSGTSYNEQFF,TGTGCCAGCAGAACCAGACGGACTAGCGGGACCTCCTACAATGAGCAGTTCTTC
TRBV20-1,many,TRBJ2-7,TRBD1,CRAKGQIHEQYF,TGCAGGGCTAAGGGACAGATCCACGAGCAGTACTTC
TRBV11-2,many,TRBJ2-1,NA,CASSLSRLTAYNEQFF,TGTGCCAGCAGCCTTAGTAGACTTACAGCCTACAATGAGCAGTTCTTC
TRBV15,few,TRBJ2-3,NA,CATSRAGVITDTQYF,TGTGCCACCAGCAGAGCAGGGGTTATCACAGATACGCAGTATTTT
TRBV7-9,many,TRBJ1-2,TRBD1,CASSSPTGHGYTF,TGTGCCAGCAGCTCCCCGACAGGGCACGGCTACACCTTC
TRBV6-2/TRBV6-3,many,TRBJ2-5,NA,CASSLSSDQETQYF,TGTGCCAGCAGTCTCTCTAGCGACCAAGAGACCCAGTACTTC
TRBV30,few,TRBJ2-7,NA,CAWTRTGGGKQYF,TGTGCCTGGACTAGGACTGGCGGCGGGAAGCAGTACTTC
TRBV10-3,few,TRBJ2-7,NA,CAISAADTYEQYF,TGTGCCATCAGTGCGGCCGACACCTACGAGCAGTACTTC
TRBV30,NA,TRBJ2-1,TRBD1,CAWSVRPPGQGYNEQFF,TGTGCCTGGAGTGTACGTCCGCCGGGACAGGGTTACAATGAGCAGTTCTTC
TRBV5-1,many,TRBJ2-3,NA,CASSLEVAETTDTQYF,TGCGCCAGCAGCTTGGAGGTAGCGGAAACCACAGATACGCAGTATTTT